The 24 T cell receptor beta chains given below trace back to one sample, sequenced in a study of T cell responses to AZD1222 COVID-19 vaccine. Sequencing used immunoSEQ multiplex PCR; TCRdb keeps in-frame clones, though not all of them. The sample contains approximately 150,000 clones, about 90% of which appear only once. The sequenced sample was peripheral blood, obtained on day 0 of AZD1222 vaccination. The receptors were sampled from an adult in good health.

This chain connects TRBV7-9 to TRBJ1-1, with 8 bases identical to TRBD1. CDR1 SEHNR and CDR2 FQNEAQ come from the germline V gene (reference sequence). The CDR3 is made up of 15 amino acids. V lost 5 bases and J lost 7; bases outside the gene matches: 12. The CDR3 reads CASSRQQGAYGEAFF. CDR3 nucleotide sequence: TGTGCCAGCAGCCGGCAGCAGGGGGCTTATGGTGAAGCTTTCTTT.

The genes are TRBV3-1 (or the pseudogene TRBV3-2) and TRBJ1-3; possible D gene TRBD1, 5 bases. Germline-derived CDR1 and CDR2 are LGHDT and YNNKEL (reference sequence). CDR3 length: 15 residues. Trimming took 0 bases from V and 5 from J, leaving 11 bases between them. The CDR3 here is CASSQDLGTRNTIYF. DNA of the CDR3: TGTGCCAGCAGCCAAGATCTGGGGACGAGAAACACCATATATTTT.

The V and J genes are TRBV3-1 (or the pseudogene TRBV3-2) and TRBJ1-2; no definite D call. V was cut by 4 bases and J by 3 bases, with 15 bases left in between. The CDR3 loop spans 15 amino acids. Germline assignment: CDR1 LGHDT and CDR2 YNNKEL (reference sequence). The DNA of the CDR3 is TGTGCCAGCAGCCTCCGGGCCACGGAGGACTATGGCTACACCTTC. Amino acids: CASSLRATEDYGYTF.

Concerning this clone itself: Other DNA variants within this sample encode the same CDR3. The chain is built from TRBV27 and TRBJ2-1; D ambiguous. V lost 0 bases to trimming and J lost 0 bases, with 6 bases between them. There are 15 residues in the CDR3. Germline V gene data show CDR1 as MNHEY and CDR2 as SMNVEV (reference sequence). The CDR3 DNA follows: TGTGCCAGCAGTTTATCGGGCAGCTCCTACAATGAGCAGTTCTTC. Amino acid sequence: CASSLSGSSYNEQFF.

This clone was seen a few times. The chain combines TRBV28 with TRBJ1-5; a weak D match, TRBD1 (6 bases). Trimming shortened V by 6 bases and J by 2 bases, and 14 bases separated the two germline ends. CDR3 length equals 15 residues. CDR1 and CDR2 (germline): MDHEN, SYDVKM. CDR3 region: CASSLLAGGNQPQHF. CDR3 DNA sequence: TGTGCCAGCAGCCTATTGGCAGGGGGCAATCAGCCCCAGCATTTT.

The J gene is TRBJ1-1, the V gene TRBV10-3; D is perhaps TRBD1 (6 bases). The germline V gene has CDR1 ENHRY and CDR2 SYGVKD. The CDR3 has 14 amino acids. V was pared by 8 bases and J by 7 bases, with 20 bases between. The CDR3 DNA sequence: TGTGCCATCGAAGGGCAACAGGGCAGAGGTGAAGCTTTCTTT. It encodes CAIEGQQGRGEAFF.

This clone was picked up one time. The chain couples TRBV5-4 to TRBJ2-5; TRBD2 agrees at 13 bases. Germline V gene data show CDR1 as SGHNT and CDR2 as YYREEE (reference sequence). J lost 7 bases, V lost 4 bases, and 7 bases had no gene match. The CDR3 runs to 15 residues. Here the CDR3 reads CASSPAGTSGTTQYF. CDR3 in DNA: TGTGCCAGCAGCCCGGCGGGGACTAGCGGGACGACCCAGTACTTC.

V gene TRBV6-2 or TRBV6-3 combines with J gene TRBJ2-3; maybe TRBD2 (5 bases). The CDR3 runs 18 residues. V lost 2 bases to trimming and J lost 0 bases, with 18 bases between them. Germline CDR1 reads MNHEY; CDR2 reads SVGEGT. This CDR3 reads CASSYALGLTTSTDTQYF. The CDR3 DNA reads TGTGCCAGCAGTTACGCGCTAGGACTCACGACTAGCACAGATACGCAGTATTTT.

The CDR3 loop is CASRGTAWNLHF. The CDR3 nucleotides are TGTGCCAGCAGGGGGACGGCGTGGAACCTCCACTTT. This chain links TRBV2 with TRBJ1-6; maybe TRBD1 (5 bases). V was clipped by 6 bases and J by 15 bases, with 15 bases between them. Germline-derived CDR1 and CDR2 are SNHLY and FYNNEI. CDR3 size: 12 residues.

This clone was picked up a small number of times. The chain has TRBV21-1 and TRBJ2-5. TRBV21-1 represents a pseudogene. CDR3 length: 11 residues. The CDR3 DNA is TGTGCCAGCAGCAAAGCGGAGACCCAGTACTTC. Translation gives CASSKAETQYF.

V usage is TRBV18 and J usage is TRBJ2-7; TRBD2 aligns across 9 bases. V trimming: 3 bases; J trimming: 4 bases; junction bases outside the gene matches: 10. Germline-derived CDR1 and CDR2 are KGHSH and LQKENI. The CDR3 covers 16 residues. CDR3 amino acids: CASSPLAGTSQYEQYF. The CDR3, as DNA: TGTGCCAGCTCACCCCTAGCTGGGACTAGCCAGTACGAGCAGTACTTC.

This chain connects TRBV18 to TRBJ2-1, with TRBD1 as a possible D gene (5 bases). Trimming removed 2 bases at V and 4 bases at J, with 6 bases between. The length of the CDR3 is 13 residues. Germline CDR1 reads KGHSH; CDR2 reads LQKENI. The CDR3 bases are TGTGCCAGCTCACCAGACAGTTACAATGAGCAGTTCTTC. Translating it yields CASSPDSYNEQFF. The full variable domain, completed using reference TRBV18 and TRBJ2-1, is NAGVMQNPRHLVRRRGQEARLRCSPMKGHSHVYWYRQLPEEGLKFMVYLQKENIIDESGMPKERFSAEFPKEGPSILRIQQVVRGDSAAYFCASSPDSYNEQFFGPGTRLTVL.

The chain joins TRBV7-8 to TRBJ1-1; no clear D gene. The V end lost 3 bases, the J end lost 1 base, and 12 bases lay between the germline ends. The CDR3 length is 15 residues. Germline-derived CDR1 and CDR2 are SGHVS and FQNEAQ. The CDR3 DNA reads as TGTGCCAGCAGCTTCGATGAACGGCAGAACACTGAAGCTTTCTTT. The encoded protein is CASSFDERQNTEAFF.

The chain employs TRBV6-5 and TRBJ2-7, with a weak D call TRBD1 (6 bases). The CDR3 has 15 amino acids. Per germline, CDR1 MNHEY and CDR2 SVGAGI. V lost 2 bases and J 6 bases, leaving 17 bases between the germline ends. CDR3 coding DNA: TGTGCCAGCAGTTACGAGAAAACAGGGCCTTCCGAGCAGTACTTC. Residues: CASSYEKTGPSEQYF.

The genes are TRBV30 and TRBJ2-2; D is possibly TRBD1 or TRBD2 (5 bases each). The V end lost 3 bases, the J end lost 7 bases, and 21 bases lay between the germline ends. This CDR3 is built from 16 residues. Germline lookup yields CDR1 GTSNPN and CDR2 SVGIG (reference sequence). The CDR3 is CAWSPLGTGFGGELFF. The CDR3 DNA is TGTGCCTGGAGCCCTCTGGGGACGGGGTTCGGCGGGGAGCTGTTTTTT. The variable domain in full, completed from reference TRBV30 and TRBJ2-2, reads SQTIHQWPATLVQPVGSPLSLECTVEGTSNPNLYWYRQAAGRGLQLLFYSVGIGQISSEVPQNLSASRPQDRQFILSSKKLLLSDSGFYLCAWSPLGTGFGGELFFGEGSRLTVL.

V gene TRBV28 combines with J gene TRBJ2-7, with D uncertain. The CDR3 sequence is 12 residues long. Trimming stripped 6 bases from V and 3 bases from J, with 9 bases between. In germline, CDR1 is MDHEN, CDR2 SYDVKM. CDR3 residues: CASRERRYEQYF. CDR3 coding DNA: TGTGCCAGCAGGGAAAGGCGCTACGAGCAGTACTTC.

The CDR3 DNA sequence: TGTGCCAGCAGCTTATATAGTCCCGGACCGGCCACTGAAGCTTTCTTT. It yields the protein CASSLYSPGPATEAFF. The chain carries TRBV5-6 and TRBJ1-1, with D uncertain. V lost 2 bases, J lost 4 bases, and 18 bases lay in between. CDR3 length equals 16 residues. Germline V lookup: CDR1 SGHDT, CDR2 YYEEEE.

J is TRBJ1-3 and V is TRBV19, with 8 nucleotides matching TRBD1. Per the germline V gene, CDR1 is LNHDA and CDR2 is SQIVND (reference sequence). This CDR3 is 15 amino acids long. Trimming removed 4 bases from V and 0 bases from J; junction bases left unmatched: 2. The CDR3 here is CASSKQGGSGNTIYF. CDR3 sequence (DNA): TGTGCCAGTAGTAAACAGGGGGGCTCTGGAAACACCATATATTTT.

This clone has more than one count but fewer than ten. The chain links TRBV27 to TRBJ1-3; tentative D call: TRBD1 (6 bases). Trimming pared 8 bases from V and 4 bases from J, leaving 18 bases between. The germline CDR1 and CDR2 sequences are MNHEY and SMNVEV (reference sequence). The CDR3 loop spans 15 amino acids. Here the CDR3 DNA reads TGTGCCAGCGGGGGCTCAGGTAACGCCGGAAACACCATATATTTT. Residues: CASGGSGNAGNTIYF.

The chain's CDR3 is CASSLSTTGFQYEQYF. For the CDR3, the DNA is TGTGCCAGCAGTTTATCAACGACAGGGTTCCAATACGAGCAGTACTTC. This chain connects TRBV27 to TRBJ2-7; 7 bases agree with TRBD1. The V gene's germline CDR1 is MNHEY and CDR2 SMNVEV (reference sequence). Trimming cost V 0 bases and J 4 bases; bases outside gene matches: 9. CDR3 length: 16 residues.

The chain employs TRBV28 and TRBJ1-5; D is unclear. The CDR3 loop spans 16 amino acids. Trimming took off 4 bases at V and 1 base at J, with 14 bases between the two ends. Germline loops: CDR1 MDHEN, CDR2 SYDVKM. CDR3 residues: CASSSIRTPSNQPQHF. The DNA for the CDR3 is TGTGCCAGCAGTTCCATCAGGACCCCCAGCAATCAGCCCCAGCATTTT.

The J gene is TRBJ1-5, the V gene TRBV25-1, with D hard to call. The CDR3 length is 12 residues. Trimming removed 4 bases at V and 6 bases at J, with 7 bases between. CDR1 and CDR2 from the germline V gene are MGHDK and SYGVNS. The CDR3 region is CASSVLGQPQHF. CDR3 nucleotides: TGTGCCAGCAGTGTTCTGGGTCAGCCCCAGCATTTT.

V and J are TRBV18 and TRBJ1-5, with 9 bases that match TRBD1. The V gene end was trimmed by 2 bases and the J gene end by 7 bases; junction bases not matched to a gene: 12. The CDR3 is 17 amino acids. Germline V lookup: CDR1 KGHSH, CDR2 LQKENI. As DNA, the CDR3 is TGTGCCAGCTCACCAAGAACCGGGACAGGGAAAGACCAGCCCCAGCATTTT. This gives the protein CASSPRTGTGKDQPQHF.

This clone was observed once. The chain has TRBV27 and TRBJ2-7, with 8 bases that match TRBD1. The germline V gene encodes CDR1 MNHEY and CDR2 SMNVEV (reference sequence). The CDR3 is made up of 15 amino acids. Unmatched junction bases numbered 4, after V lost 3 bases and J lost 0 bases. The CDR3 coding sequence is TGTGCCAGCAGTTTCCGGGACAGGAACTCCTACGAGCAGTACTTC. Amino acids: CASSFRDRNSYEQYF.